This is a list of T cell receptor beta chains from one sample in a study of shared clonotypes between healthy human individuals. Profiled with immunoSEQ multiplex PCR; TCRdb holds only in-frame clones, not every one. This table has 450,000 to 700,000 clones, roughly 95% appearing once. The sequenced sample consisted of naive CD8+ T cells sorted from blood. These receptors were collected from a woman in her 30s in good health. Both conserved end residues are part of each CDR3. D genes are given only for firm matches. Clone size is given for some rows only: seen once, a few or many times, or a class if the clone is expanded.

abundance	v_gene	len	j_gene	d_gene	CDR3aa	CDR3nt
-	TRBV11-2	16	TRBJ2-7	TRBD2	CASSASWGLASYEQYF	TGTGCCAGCAGCGCCTCCTGGGGACTAGCGTCCTACGAGCAGTACTTC
-	TRBV10-2	15	TRBJ1-2	-	CASSELQGLNYGYTF	TGCGCCAGCAGTGAGCTACAGGGACTTAACTATGGCTACACCTTC
-	TRBV28	19	TRBJ2-1	TRBD2	CASSLFDGTSGREYNEQFF	TGTGCCAGCAGTTTATTTGACGGGACTAGCGGGAGAGAGTACAATGAGCAGTTCTTC
-	TRBV30	12	TRBJ2-5	-	CAWGPVVETQYF	TGTGCCTGGGGGCCGGTGGTGGAGACCCAGTACTTC
-	TRBV2	15	TRBJ2-2	TRBD2	CATRGTSGSSGELFF	TGTGCCACCCGAGGGACTAGCGGGAGTTCCGGGGAGCTGTTTTTT
-	TRBV9	13	TRBJ2-1	-	CASGDSPYNEQFF	TGTGCCAGCGGTGATAGCCCCTACAATGAGCAGTTCTTC
once	TRBV6-5	13	TRBJ2-7	-	CASSYFQGSEQYF	TGTGCCAGCAGTTACTTTCAGGGCTCCGAGCAGTACTTC
-	TRBV30	14	TRBJ2-3	TRBD2	CAWNRLAGTDTQYF	TGTGCCTGGAACCGACTAGCGGGCACAGATACGCAGTATTTT
-	TRBV2	14	TRBJ1-5	-	CASSEGQGNQPQHF	TGTGCCAGCAGTGAAGGGCAGGGTAACCAGCCCCAGCATTTT
once	TRBV9	14	TRBJ1-4	-	CASSDGIETGKLFF	TGTGCCAGCAGCGACGGAATAGAAACCGGAAAACTGTTTTTT
-	TRBV9	14	TRBJ2-5	-	CASSVSGGLETQYF	TGTGCCAGCAGCGTATCTGGAGGCTTGGAGACCCAGTACTTC
-	TRBV4-1	14	TRBJ2-7	-	CASSQGAQTYEQYF	TGCGCCAGCAGCCAAGGGGCACAGACCTACGAGCAGTACTTC
-	TRBV28	14	TRBJ2-7	-	CASSHTGNPYEQYF	TGTGCCAGCTCACATACAGGGAATCCCTACGAGCAGTACTTC
-	TRBV30	13	TRBJ2-7	-	CAWSVSVGSEQYF	TGTGCCTGGAGTGTATCGGTCGGGAGCGAGCAGTACTTC
-	TRBV7-9	16	TRBJ2-1	TRBD2	CASMSTGTRAYNEQFF	TGTGCCAGCATGTCAACCGGGACTAGGGCCTACAATGAGCAGTTCTTC
-	TRBV1	20	TRBJ2-3	-	CTSSPGGGTSGGGSTDTQYF	TGCACCAGCAGCCCCGGAGGGGGGACTAGCGGGGGCGGGTCCACAGATACGCAGTATTTT
-	TRBV5-1	14	TRBJ2-7	TRBD2	CASSQTSGTYEQYF	TGCGCCAGCAGCCAGACTAGCGGGACCTACGAGCAGTACTTC
-	TRBV25-1	12	TRBJ1-6	TRBD1	CASSTQGKPLHF	TGTGCCAGCAGTACACAGGGGAAACCCCTCCACTTT
-	TRBV11-3	13	TRBJ2-7	-	CASSFPGSYEQYF	TGTGCCAGCAGCTTCCCTGGCTCCTACGAGCAGTACTTC
once	TRBV29-1	14	TRBJ1-4	-	CSVSAGFGGRKLFF	TGCAGCGTTTCGGCCGGGTTTGGGGGGCGGAAACTGTTTTTT
-	TRBV4-2	14	TRBJ1-1	-	CASSQGGGHTEAFF	TGTGCCAGCAGCCAAGGGGGGGGGCACACTGAAGCTTTCTTT
-	TRBV19	15	TRBJ2-7	TRBD2	CASSGLAGAPYEQYF	TGTGCCAGTAGCGGACTAGCGGGAGCCCCTTACGAGCAGTACTTC
-	TRBV13	12	TRBJ2-7	-	CASSFRDYEQYF	TGTGCCAGCAGCTTCAGGGACTACGAGCAGTACTTC
-	TRBV13	15	TRBJ2-2	TRBD2	CASSRGSYNTGELFF	TGTGCCAGCAGCCGCGGGAGCTATAACACCGGGGAGCTGTTTTTT
-	TRBV28	15	TRBJ2-7	TRBD2	CASSFSGGSSYEQYF	TGTGCCAGCAGTTTCTCTGGCGGGAGTTCCTACGAGCAGTACTTC
-	TRBV2	17	TRBJ2-7	TRBD2	CASSERLAGVITYEQYF	TGTGCCAGCAGTGAAAGACTAGCGGGAGTTATCACCTACGAGCAGTACTTC
-	TRBV27	13	TRBJ2-5	-	CASSLAPQETQYF	TGTGCCAGCAGTTTAGCCCCCCAAGAGACCCAGTACTTC
-	TRBV4-2	15	TRBJ2-1	TRBD2	CASSQGLAGGYEQFF	TGTGCCAGCAGCCAAGGGCTAGCGGGTGGGTATGAGCAGTTCTTC
-	TRBV6-1	13	TRBJ2-7	-	CASSEFGSYEQYF	TGTGCCAGCAGTGAATTTGGGAGCTACGAGCAGTACTTC
-	TRBV2	17	TRBJ1-3	-	CASSEGRSGWSGNTIYF	TGTGCCAGCAGTGAAGGGCGTTCTGGGTGGTCCGGAAACACCATATATTTT
-	TRBV27	15	TRBJ2-7	TRBD2	CASSLTSGSTYEQYF	TGTGCCAGCAGTTTAACTAGCGGGAGCACCTACGAGCAGTACTTC
-	TRBV27	13	TRBJ2-7	-	CASSLGGGYEQYF	TGTGCCAGCAGTTTAGGGGGCGGTTACGAGCAGTACTTC
-	TRBV5-6	15	TRBJ2-1	TRBD2	CASRLLAGGRNEQFF	TGTGCCAGCAGGTTACTAGCGGGAGGGCGTAATGAGCAGTTCTTC
-	TRBV16	14	TRBJ1-5	TRBD1	CASRGGTGNQPQHF	TGTGCCAGCAGAGGCGGGACAGGGAATCAGCCCCAGCATTTT
-	TRBV5-4	16	TRBJ2-7	TRBD2	CASSPDGLAGLLEQYF	TGTGCCAGCAGCCCCGACGGTCTAGCGGGACTTCTCGAGCAGTACTTC
once	TRBV28	12	TRBJ2-2	-	CASSLIAGELFF	TGTGCCAGCAGTTTAATCGCCGGGGAGCTGTTTTTT
-	TRBV30	13	TRBJ1-1	-	CAWSEGVNTEAFF	TGTGCCTGGAGTGAGGGGGTGAACACTGAAGCTTTCTTT
once	TRBV10-3	13	TRBJ2-3	-	CAISESPTDTQYF	TGTGCCATCAGTGAGTCCCCCACAGATACGCAGTATTTT
-	TRBV27	15	TRBJ2-7	-	CASKTRDSRPYEQYF	TGTGCCAGCAAAACTCGTGACTCGCGCCCCTACGAGCAGTACTTC
-	TRBV7-3	14	TRBJ2-1	-	CASSLNPSDNEQFF	TGTGCCAGCAGCTTAAACCCTAGCGACAATGAGCAGTTCTTC
once	TRBV19	16	TRBJ2-1	TRBD2	CASSPPLAVSYNEQFF	TGTGCCAGTAGTCCCCCCCTAGCGGTGTCCTACAATGAGCAGTTCTTC
-	TRBV29-1	13	TRBJ1-2	TRBD1	CSVIIDRGYGYTF	TGCAGCGTTATCATAGACAGGGGCTATGGCTACACCTTC